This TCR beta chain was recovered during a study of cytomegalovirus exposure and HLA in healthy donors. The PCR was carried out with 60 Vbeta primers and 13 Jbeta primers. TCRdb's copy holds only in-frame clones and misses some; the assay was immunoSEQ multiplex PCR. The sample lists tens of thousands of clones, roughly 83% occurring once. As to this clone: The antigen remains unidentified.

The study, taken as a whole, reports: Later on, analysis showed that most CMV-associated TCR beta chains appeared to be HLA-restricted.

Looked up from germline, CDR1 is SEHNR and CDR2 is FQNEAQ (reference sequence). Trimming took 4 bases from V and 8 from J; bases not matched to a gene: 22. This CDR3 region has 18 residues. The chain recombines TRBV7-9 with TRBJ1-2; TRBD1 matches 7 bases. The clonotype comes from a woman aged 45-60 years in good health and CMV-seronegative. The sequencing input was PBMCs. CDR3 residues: CASSSTGVGGTTPWGYTF. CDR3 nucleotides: TGTGCCAGCAGCTCTACAGGGGTTGGCGGGACCACCCCGTGGGGCTACACCTTC.